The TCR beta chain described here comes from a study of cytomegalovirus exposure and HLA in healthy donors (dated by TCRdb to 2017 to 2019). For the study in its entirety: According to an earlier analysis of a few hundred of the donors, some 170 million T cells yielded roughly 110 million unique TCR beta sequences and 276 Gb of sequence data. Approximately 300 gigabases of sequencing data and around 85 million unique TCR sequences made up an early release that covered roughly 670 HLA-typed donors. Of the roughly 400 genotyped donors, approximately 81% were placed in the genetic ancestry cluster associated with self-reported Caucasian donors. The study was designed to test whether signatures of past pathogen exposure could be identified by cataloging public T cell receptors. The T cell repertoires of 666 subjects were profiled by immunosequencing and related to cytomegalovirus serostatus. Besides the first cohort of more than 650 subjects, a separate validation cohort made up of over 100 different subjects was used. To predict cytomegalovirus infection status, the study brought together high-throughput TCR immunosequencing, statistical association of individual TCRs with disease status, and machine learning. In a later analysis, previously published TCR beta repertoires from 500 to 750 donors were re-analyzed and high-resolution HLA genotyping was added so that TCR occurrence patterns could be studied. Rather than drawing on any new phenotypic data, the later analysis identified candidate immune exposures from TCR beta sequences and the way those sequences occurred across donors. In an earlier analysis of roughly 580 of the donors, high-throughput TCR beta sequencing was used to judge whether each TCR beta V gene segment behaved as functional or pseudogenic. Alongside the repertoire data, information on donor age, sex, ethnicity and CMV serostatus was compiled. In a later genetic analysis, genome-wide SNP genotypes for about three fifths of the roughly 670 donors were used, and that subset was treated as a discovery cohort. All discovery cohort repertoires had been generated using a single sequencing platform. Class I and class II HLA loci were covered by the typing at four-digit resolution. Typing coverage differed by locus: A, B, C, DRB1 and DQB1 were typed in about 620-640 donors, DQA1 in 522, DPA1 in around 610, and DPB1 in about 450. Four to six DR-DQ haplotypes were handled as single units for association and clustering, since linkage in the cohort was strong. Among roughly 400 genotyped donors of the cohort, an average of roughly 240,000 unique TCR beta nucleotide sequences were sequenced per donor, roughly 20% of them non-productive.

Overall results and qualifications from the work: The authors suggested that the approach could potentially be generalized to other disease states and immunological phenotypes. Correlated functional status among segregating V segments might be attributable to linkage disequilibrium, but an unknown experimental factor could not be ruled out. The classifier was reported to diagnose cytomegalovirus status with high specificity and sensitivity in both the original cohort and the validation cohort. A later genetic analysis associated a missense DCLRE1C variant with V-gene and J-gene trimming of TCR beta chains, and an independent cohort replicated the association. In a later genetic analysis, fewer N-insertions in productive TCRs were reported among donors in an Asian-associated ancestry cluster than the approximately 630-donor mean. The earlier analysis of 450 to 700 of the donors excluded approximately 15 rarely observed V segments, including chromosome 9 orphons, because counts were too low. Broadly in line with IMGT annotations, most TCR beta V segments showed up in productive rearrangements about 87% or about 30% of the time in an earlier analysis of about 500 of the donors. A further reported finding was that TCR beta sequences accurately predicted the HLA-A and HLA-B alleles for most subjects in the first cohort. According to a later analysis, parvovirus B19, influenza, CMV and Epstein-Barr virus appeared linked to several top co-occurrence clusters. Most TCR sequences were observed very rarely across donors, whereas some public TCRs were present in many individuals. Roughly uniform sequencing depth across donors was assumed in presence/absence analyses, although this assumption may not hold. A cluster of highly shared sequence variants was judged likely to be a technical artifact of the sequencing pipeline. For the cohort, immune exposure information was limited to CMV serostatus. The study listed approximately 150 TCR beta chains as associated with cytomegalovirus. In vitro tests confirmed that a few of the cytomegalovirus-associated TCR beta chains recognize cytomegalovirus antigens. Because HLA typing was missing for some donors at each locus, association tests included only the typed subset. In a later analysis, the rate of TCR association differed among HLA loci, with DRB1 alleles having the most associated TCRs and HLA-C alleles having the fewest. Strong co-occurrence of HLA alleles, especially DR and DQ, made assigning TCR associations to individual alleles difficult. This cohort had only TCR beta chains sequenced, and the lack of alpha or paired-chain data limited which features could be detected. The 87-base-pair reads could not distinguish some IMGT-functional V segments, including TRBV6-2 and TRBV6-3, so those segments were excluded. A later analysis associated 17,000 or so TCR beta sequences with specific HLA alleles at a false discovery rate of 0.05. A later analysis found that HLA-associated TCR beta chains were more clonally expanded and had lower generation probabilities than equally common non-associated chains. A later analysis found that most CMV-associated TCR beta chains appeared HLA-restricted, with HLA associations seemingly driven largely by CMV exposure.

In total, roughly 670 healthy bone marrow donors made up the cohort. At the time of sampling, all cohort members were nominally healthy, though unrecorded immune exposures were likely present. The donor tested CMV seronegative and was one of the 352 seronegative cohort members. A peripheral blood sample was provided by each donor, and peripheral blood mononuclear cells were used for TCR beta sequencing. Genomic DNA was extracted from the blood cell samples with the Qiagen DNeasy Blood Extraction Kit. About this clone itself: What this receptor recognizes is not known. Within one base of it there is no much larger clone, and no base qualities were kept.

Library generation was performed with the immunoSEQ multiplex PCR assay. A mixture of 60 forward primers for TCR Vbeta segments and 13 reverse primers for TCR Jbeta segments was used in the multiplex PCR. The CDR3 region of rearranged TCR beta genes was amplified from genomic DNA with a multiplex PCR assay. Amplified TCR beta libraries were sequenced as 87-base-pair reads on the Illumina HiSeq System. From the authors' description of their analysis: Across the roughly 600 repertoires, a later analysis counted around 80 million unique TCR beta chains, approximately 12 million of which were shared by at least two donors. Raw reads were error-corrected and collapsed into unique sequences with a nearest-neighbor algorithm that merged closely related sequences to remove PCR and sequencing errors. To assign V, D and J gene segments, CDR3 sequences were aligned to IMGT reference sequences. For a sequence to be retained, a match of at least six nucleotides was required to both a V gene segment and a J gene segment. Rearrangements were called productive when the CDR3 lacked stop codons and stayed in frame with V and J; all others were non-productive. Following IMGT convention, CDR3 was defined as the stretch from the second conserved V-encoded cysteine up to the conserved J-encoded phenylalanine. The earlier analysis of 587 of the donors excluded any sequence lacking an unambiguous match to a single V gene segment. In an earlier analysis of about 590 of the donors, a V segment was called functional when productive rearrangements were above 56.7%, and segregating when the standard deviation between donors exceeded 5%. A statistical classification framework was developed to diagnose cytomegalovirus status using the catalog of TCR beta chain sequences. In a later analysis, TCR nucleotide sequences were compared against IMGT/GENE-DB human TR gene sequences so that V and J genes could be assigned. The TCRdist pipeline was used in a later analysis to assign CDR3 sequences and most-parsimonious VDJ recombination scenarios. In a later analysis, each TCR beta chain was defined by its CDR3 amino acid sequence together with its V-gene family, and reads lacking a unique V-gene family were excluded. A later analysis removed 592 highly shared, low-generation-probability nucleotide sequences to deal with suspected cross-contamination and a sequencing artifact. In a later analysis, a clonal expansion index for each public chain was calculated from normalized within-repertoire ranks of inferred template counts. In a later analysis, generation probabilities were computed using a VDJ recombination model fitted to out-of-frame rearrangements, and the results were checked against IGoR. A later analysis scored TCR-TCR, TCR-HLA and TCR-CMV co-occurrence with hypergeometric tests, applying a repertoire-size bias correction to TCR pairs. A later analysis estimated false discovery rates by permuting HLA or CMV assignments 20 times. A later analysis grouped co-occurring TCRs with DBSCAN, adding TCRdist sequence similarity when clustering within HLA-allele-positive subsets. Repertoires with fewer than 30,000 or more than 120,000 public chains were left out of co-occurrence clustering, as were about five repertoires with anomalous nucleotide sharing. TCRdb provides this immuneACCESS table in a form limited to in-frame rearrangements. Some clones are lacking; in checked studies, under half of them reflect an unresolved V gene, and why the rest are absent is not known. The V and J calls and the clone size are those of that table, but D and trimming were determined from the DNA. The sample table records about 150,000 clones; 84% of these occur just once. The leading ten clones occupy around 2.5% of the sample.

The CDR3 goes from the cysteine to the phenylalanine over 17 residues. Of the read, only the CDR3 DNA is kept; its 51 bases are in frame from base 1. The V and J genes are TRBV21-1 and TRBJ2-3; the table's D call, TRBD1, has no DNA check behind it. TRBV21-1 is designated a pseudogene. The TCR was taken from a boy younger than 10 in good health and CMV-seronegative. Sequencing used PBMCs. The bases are TGTGCCAGCAGCGGGACAGGGACCACCCTAATCACAGATACGCAGTATTTT. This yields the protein CASSGTGTTLITDTQYF.